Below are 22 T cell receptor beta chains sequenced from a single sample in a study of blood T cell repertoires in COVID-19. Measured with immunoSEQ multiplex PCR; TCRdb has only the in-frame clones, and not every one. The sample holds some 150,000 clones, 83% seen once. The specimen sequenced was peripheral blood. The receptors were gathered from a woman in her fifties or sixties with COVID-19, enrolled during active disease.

The CDR3 is CSAPDRGNEKLFF. Written as DNA, the CDR3 is TGCAGCGCCCCGGACAGGGGGAATGAAAAACTGTTTTTT. The chain couples TRBV29-1 to TRBJ1-4, with 10 positions matching TRBD1. The germline CDR1 and CDR2 sequences are SQVTM and ANQGSEA. There are 13 residues in the CDR3. J gave up 5 bases and V 7 bases, and 4 bases lay outside the gene matches.

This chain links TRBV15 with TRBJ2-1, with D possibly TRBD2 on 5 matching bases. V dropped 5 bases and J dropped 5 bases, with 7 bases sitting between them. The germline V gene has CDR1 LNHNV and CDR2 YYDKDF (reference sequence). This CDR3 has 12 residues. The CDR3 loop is CATSLADNEQFF. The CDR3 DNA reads TGTGCCACCAGCCTAGCCGACAATGAGCAGTTCTTC.

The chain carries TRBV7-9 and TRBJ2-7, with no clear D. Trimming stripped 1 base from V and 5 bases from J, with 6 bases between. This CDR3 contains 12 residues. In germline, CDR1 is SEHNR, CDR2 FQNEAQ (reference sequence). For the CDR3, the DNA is TGTGCCAGCAGCTTAGGTAGAGACGAGCAGTACTTC. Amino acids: CASSLGRDEQYF.

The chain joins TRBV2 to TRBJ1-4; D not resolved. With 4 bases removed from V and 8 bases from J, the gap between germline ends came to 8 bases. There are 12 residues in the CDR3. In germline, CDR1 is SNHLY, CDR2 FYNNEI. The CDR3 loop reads CASSGYSEKLFF. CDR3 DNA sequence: TGTGCCAGCAGTGGGTACAGCGAAAAACTGTTTTTT.

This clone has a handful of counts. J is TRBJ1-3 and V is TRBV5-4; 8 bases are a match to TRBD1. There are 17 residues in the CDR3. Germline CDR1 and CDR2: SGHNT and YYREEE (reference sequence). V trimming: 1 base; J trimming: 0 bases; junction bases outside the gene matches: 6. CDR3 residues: CASSLRTGFLSGNTIYF. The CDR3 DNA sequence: TGTGCCAGCAGCTTGCGGACAGGGTTCCTCTCTGGAAACACCATATATTTT.

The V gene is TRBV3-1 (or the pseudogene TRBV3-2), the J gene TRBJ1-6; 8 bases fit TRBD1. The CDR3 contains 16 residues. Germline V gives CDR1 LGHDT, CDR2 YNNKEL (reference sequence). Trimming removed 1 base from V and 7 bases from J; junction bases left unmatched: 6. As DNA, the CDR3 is TGTGCCAGCAGCCAAGTTCGGGGACAGGACAATTCACCCCTCCACTTT. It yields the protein CASSQVRGQDNSPLHF.

In nucleotides, the CDR3 is TGTGCCAGCAGTGAGGGAGGAGTGGGGAATCAGCCCCAGCATTTT. Its protein is CASSEGGVGNQPQHF. This rearrangement joins TRBV2 to TRBJ1-5; the D is unclear. Between the trimmed V and J ends, which lost 3 bases and 4 bases, there was a span of 13 bases. CDR1 is SNHLY, CDR2 FYNNEI, per germline. This CDR3 is built from 15 residues.

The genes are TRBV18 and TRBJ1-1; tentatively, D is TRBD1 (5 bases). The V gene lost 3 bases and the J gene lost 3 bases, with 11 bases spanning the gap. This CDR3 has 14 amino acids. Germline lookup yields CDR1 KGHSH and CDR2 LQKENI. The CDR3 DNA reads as TGTGCCAGCTCACCCAGGGAATCGGACACTGAAGCTTTCTTT. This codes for CASSPRESDTEAFF.

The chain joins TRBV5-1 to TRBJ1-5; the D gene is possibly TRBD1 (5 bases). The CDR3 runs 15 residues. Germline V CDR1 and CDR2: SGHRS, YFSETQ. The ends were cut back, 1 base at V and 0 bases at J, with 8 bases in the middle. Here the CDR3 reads CASSLQGSSNQPQHF. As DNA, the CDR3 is TGCGCCAGCAGCTTGCAGGGTTCTAGCAATCAGCCCCAGCATTTT.

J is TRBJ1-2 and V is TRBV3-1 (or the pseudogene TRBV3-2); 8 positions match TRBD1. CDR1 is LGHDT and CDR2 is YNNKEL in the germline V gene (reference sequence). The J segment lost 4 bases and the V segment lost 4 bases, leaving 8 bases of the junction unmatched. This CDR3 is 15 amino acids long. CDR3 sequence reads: CASSRDRFGSYGYTF. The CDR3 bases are TGTGCCAGCAGCCGGGACAGGTTTGGGAGCTATGGCTACACCTTC.

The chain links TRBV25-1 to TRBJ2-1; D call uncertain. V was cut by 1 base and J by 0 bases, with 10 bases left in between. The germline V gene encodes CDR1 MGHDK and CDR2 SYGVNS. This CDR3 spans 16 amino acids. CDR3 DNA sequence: TGTGCCAGCAGTGAATTGACACAGAGCTCCTACAATGAGCAGTTCTTC. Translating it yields CASSELTQSSYNEQFF.

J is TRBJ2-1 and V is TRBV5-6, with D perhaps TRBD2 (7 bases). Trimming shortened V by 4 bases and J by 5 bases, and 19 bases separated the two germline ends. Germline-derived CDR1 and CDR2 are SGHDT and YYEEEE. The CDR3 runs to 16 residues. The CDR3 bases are TGTGCCAGCAGCAACCCCGCGGGGGCAGTAAACAATGAGCAGTTCTTC. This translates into CASSNPAGAVNNEQFF. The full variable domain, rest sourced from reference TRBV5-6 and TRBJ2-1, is DAGVTQSPTHLIKTRGQQVTLRCSPKSGHDTVSWYQQALGQGPQFIFQYYEEEERQRGNFPDRFSGHQFPNYSSELNVNALLLGDSALYLCASSNPAGAVNNEQFFGPGTRLTVL.

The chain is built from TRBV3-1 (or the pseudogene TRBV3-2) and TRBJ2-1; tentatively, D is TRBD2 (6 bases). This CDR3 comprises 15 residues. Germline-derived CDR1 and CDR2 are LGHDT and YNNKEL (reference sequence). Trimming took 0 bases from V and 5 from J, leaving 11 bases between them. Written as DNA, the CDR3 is TGTGCCAGCAGCCAAGACTTAGCGGAGCACAATGAGCAGTTCTTC. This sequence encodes CASSQDLAEHNEQFF.

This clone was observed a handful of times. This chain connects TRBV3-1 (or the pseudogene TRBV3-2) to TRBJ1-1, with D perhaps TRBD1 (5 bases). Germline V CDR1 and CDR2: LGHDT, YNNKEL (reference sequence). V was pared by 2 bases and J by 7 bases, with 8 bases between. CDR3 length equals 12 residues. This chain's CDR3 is CASSQRGFEAFF. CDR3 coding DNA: TGTGCCAGCAGCCAAAGGGGCTTTGAAGCTTTCTTT.

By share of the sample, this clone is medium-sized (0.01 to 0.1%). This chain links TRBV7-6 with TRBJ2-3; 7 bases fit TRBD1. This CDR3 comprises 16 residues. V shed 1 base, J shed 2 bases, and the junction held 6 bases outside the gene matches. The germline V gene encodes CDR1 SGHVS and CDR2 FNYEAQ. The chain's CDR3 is CASSLEGALITDTQYF. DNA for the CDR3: TGTGCCAGCAGCTTAGAGGGGGCGCTAATCACAGATACGCAGTATTTT.

CDR3 amino acids: CARSERTGARNPQHF. CDR3 bases: TGTGCCAGAAGCGAGCGGACAGGGGCGCGGAACCCCCAGCATTTT. The V call is TRBV7-5, the J call TRBJ1-5; the table's TRBD1 call for D was not verified on the DNA. TRBV7-5 is annotated as a pseudogene. The CDR3 has 15 amino acids.

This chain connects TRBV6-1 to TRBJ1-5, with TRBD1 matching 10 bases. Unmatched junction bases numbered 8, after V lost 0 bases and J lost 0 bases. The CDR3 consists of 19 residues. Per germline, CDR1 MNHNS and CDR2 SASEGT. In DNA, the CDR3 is TGTGCCAGCAGTGAAGCGCGGGGACAGGGGCTTTATAGCAATCAGCCCCAGCATTTT. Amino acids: CASSEARGQGLYSNQPQHF.

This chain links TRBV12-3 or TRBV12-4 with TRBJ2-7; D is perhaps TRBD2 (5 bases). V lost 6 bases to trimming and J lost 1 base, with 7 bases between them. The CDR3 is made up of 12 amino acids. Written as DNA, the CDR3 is TGTGCCAGCAGCCGGGGTTCCTACGAGCAGTACTTC. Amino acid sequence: CASSRGSYEQYF.

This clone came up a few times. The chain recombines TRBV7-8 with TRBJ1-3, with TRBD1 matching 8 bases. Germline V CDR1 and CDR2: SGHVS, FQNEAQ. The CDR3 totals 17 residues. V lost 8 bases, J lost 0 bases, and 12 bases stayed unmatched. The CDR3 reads CASGRGDRPVSGNTIYF. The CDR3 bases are TGTGCCAGCGGTAGGGGGGACAGGCCCGTCTCTGGAAACACCATATATTTT.

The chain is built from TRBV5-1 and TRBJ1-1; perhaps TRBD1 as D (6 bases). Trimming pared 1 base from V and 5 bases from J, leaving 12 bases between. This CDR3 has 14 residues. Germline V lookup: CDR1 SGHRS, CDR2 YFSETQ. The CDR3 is CASSLTGSGTEAFF. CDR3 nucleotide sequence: TGCGCCAGCAGCTTGACAGGGTCGGGTACTGAAGCTTTCTTT.

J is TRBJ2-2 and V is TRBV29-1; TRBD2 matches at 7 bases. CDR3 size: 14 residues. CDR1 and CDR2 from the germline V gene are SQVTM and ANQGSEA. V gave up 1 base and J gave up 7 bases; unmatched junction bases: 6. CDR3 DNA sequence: TGCAGCGTTGAAGGGTCCAAGCGGGGCGGGGAGCTGTTTTTT. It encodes CSVEGSKRGGELFF.

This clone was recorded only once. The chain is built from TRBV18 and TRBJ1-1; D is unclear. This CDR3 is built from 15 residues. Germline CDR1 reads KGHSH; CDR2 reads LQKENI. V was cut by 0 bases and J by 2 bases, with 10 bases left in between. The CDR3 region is CASSPPSNRNTEAFF. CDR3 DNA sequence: TGTGCCAGCTCACCACCGTCTAACAGAAACACTGAAGCTTTCTTT.